The 23 T cell receptor beta chains below were found in one sample sequenced in a study of shared clonotypes between healthy human individuals. Sequencing used immunoSEQ multiplex PCR; TCRdb keeps in-frame clones, though not all of them. The repertoire holds 400,000 to 600,000 clones, with 75% to 85% as singletons. The material sequenced was PBMCs. These receptors were collected from a woman in her 40s in good health. Some clones in this sample may be carry-over from other donors' samples.

This chain joins TRBV7-9 and TRBJ1-2; possibly TRBD1 for D (6 bases). The CDR3 contains 16 residues. The germline V and J ends were trimmed by 5 bases and 5 bases, with 21 bases remaining between them. Germline V gene data show CDR1 as SEHNR and CDR2 as FQNEAQ (reference sequence). The CDR3 protein is CASSQGTNLLGYGYTF. CDR3 nucleotides: TGTGCCAGCAGCCAAGGGACAAATCTGTTAGGGTATGGCTACACCTTC.

The J gene is TRBJ2-2, the V gene TRBV28; TRBD2 aligns across 9 bases. CDR3 length: 15 amino acids. V lost 8 bases to trimming and J lost 5 bases; unmatched junction nucleotides: 9. The germline V gene has CDR1 MDHEN and CDR2 SYDVKM. The CDR3 DNA is TGTGCCAGCCGGGTGGGTAGCGGGAGAACCGGGGAGCTGTTTTTT. Translated, it gives CASRVGSGRTGELFF.

V gene TRBV27 combines with J gene TRBJ2-2, with 10 bases aligning to TRBD1. Germline V gene sequence: CDR1 MNHEY, CDR2 SMNVEV (reference sequence). There are 15 residues in the CDR3. The trim removed 5 bases at V and 3 bases at J, leaving 3 bases unmatched. The CDR3 reads CASSPDRGDTGELFF. The CDR3 DNA follows: TGTGCCAGCAGTCCGGACAGGGGGGACACCGGGGAGCTGTTTTTT.

The gene calls are TRBV5-1 and TRBJ2-1; perhaps TRBD2 as D (5 bases). Germline CDR1 and CDR2: SGHRS and YFSETQ. V lost 6 bases to trimming and J lost 0 bases, with 13 bases between them. The CDR3 extends over 15 amino acids. The CDR3 reads CASKLVGSSYNEQFF. The CDR3 coding sequence is TGCGCCAGCAAACTGGTGGGGAGCTCCTACAATGAGCAGTTCTTC.

This chain links TRBV18 with TRBJ1-6, with a tentative D call TRBD1 (6 bases). CDR1 and CDR2 from the germline V gene are KGHSH and LQKENI. The CDR3 covers 13 residues. V was clipped by 2 bases and J by 10 bases, with 9 bases between them. Written as DNA, the CDR3 is TGTGCCAGCTCACCAGGGGGCGGCTCACCCCTCCACTTT. This translates into CASSPGGGSPLHF.

The chain combines TRBV28 with TRBJ2-7; D is possibly TRBD1 (5 bases). The CDR3 contains 14 residues. V shed 7 bases and J shed 3 bases, with 16 bases lying between them. CDR1 is MDHEN and CDR2 is SYDVKM in the germline V gene. CDR3 sequence reads: CASTQSRGGYEQYF. The CDR3 coding sequence is TGTGCCAGCACCCAGAGTAGGGGTGGCTACGAGCAGTACTTC.

This clone appeared once. The chain has TRBV5-1 and TRBJ2-2; D may be TRBD2 (5 bases). Trimming left V 4 bases short and J 4 bases short, with 8 bases between. The CDR3 length is 13 residues. CDR1 is SGHRS, CDR2 YFSETQ, per germline. CDR3 protein: CASSGSGTGELFF. Written as DNA, the CDR3 is TGCGCCAGCAGCGGGAGTGGCACCGGGGAGCTGTTTTTT.

This clone has just a few counts. One junction end disagrees with the germline gene, perhaps due to a read error. The chain couples TRBV6-5 to TRBJ2-3, with 8 bases aligning to TRBD1. Germline assignment: CDR1 MNHEY and CDR2 SVGAGI. This CDR3 has 14 amino acids. In DNA form, the CDR3 reads TGTGCCAGCAGTGACTCGACAGGGGCAGATACGCAGTATTTT. This translates into CASSDSTGADTQYF.

The CDR3 DNA sequence: TGTGCCAGCAGCTCATCATCCCCCTACGAGCAGTACTTC. Translation: CASSSSSPYEQYF. The V gene is TRBV7-6, the J gene TRBJ2-7; D gene ambiguous. The CDR3 is 13 residues long. V shed 4 bases and J shed 2 bases, with 9 bases lying between them. Germline CDR1 reads SGHVS; CDR2 reads FNYEAQ.

This clone was found a few times. The chain couples TRBV7-3 to TRBJ1-1; D unresolved. Trimming removed 4 bases from V and 1 base from J, with 7 bases in between. Germline V CDR1 and CDR2: SGHTA, FQGTGA. CDR3 length: 13 residues. CDR3 bases: TGTGCCAGCAGCTCCCGGACGAACACTGAAGCTTTCTTT. Its translation is CASSSRTNTEAFF.

This chain joins TRBV10-3 and TRBJ2-1, with 7 bases matching TRBD2. Germline loops: CDR1 ENHRY, CDR2 SYGVKD. The CDR3 totals 15 residues. Trimming at V came to 2 bases and at J to 7 bases, leaving 8 bases not matched to a gene. The CDR3 coding sequence is TGTGCCATCAGTGAGGGCGGGAGTGGGCGGAATGAGCAGTTCTTC. Translating gives CAISEGGSGRNEQFF.

V usage is TRBV15 and J usage is TRBJ1-4; unclear D gene. V lost 0 bases to trimming and J lost 5 bases, with 4 bases between them. This CDR3 spans 13 amino acids. CDR1 and CDR2 from the germline V gene are LNHNV and YYDKDF (reference sequence). The CDR3 sequence: CATSRDENEKLFF. In DNA form, the CDR3 reads TGTGCCACCAGCAGAGATGAGAATGAAAAACTGTTTTTT. Filled out from reference TRBV15 and TRBJ1-4, the complete variable domain reads DAMVIQNPRYQVTQFGKPVTLSCSQTLNHNVMYWYQQKSSQAPKLLFHYYDKDFNNEADTPDNFQSRRPNTSFCFLDIRSPGLGDTAMYLCATSRDENEKLFFGSGTQLSVL.

V is TRBV10-3 and J is TRBJ1-1; 9 bases align to TRBD1. The CDR3 sequence is 16 residues long. Trimming removed 0 bases from V and 2 bases from J; junction bases left unmatched: 4. Germline CDR1 and CDR2: ENHRY and SYGVKD. The CDR3 nucleotides read TGTGCCATCAGTGAGTCGAAGACAGGGGGTAACACTGAAGCTTTCTTT. Translated, it gives CAISESKTGGNTEAFF.

The chain has TRBV10-3 and TRBJ1-1, with a possible D match to TRBD1 (6 bases). The CDR3 length is 15 residues. From germline, CDR1 is ENHRY and CDR2 SYGVKD. V was pared by 6 bases and J by 5 bases, with 19 bases between. CDR3 in DNA: TGTGCCATCAGACGCGGTGGGCAGGGGAATACTGAAGCTTTCTTT. It codes for CAIRRGGQGNTEAFF.

V usage is TRBV27 and J usage is TRBJ2-1; TRBD2 is a possible D gene (5 bases). This CDR3 is 15 amino acids long. The germline V and J ends were trimmed by 2 bases and 3 bases, with 11 bases remaining between them. Germline CDR1 MNHEY, CDR2 SMNVEV (reference sequence). The chain's CDR3 is CASSLGGRDYNEQFF. The DNA for the CDR3 is TGTGCCAGCAGTTTAGGTGGTCGGGACTACAATGAGCAGTTCTTC.

This chain joins TRBV10-2 and TRBJ2-7; D possibly corresponds to TRBD2 (6 bases). Between the trimmed V and J ends, which lost 8 bases and 0 bases, there was a span of 14 bases. Looked up from germline, CDR1 is WSHSY and CDR2 is SAAADI. The length of the CDR3 is 14 residues. The CDR3: CASRGQTSSYEQYF. In DNA, the CDR3 is TGCGCCAGCCGAGGGCAGACTAGCTCCTACGAGCAGTACTTC.

This chain links TRBV5-8 with TRBJ1-5, with D possibly matching TRBD1 (5 bases). Germline CDR1 SGHTS, CDR2 YDEGEE. This CDR3 has 14 amino acids. V was pared by 6 bases and J by 3 bases, with 13 bases between. Here the CDR3 reads CASTSDSINQPQHF. Written as DNA, the CDR3 is TGTGCCAGCACCTCTGACAGTATCAATCAGCCCCAGCATTTT.

This clone has a single count. The V call is TRBV6-6, the J call TRBJ2-3; 7 bases are a match to TRBD2. After removal of 6 bases from V and 0 bases from J, the junction contained 9 bases not matched to a gene. Germline V gene sequence: CDR1 MNHNY, CDR2 SVGAGI (reference sequence). The length of the CDR3 is 16 residues. CDR3 amino acids: CASSPHLADSTDTQYF. The CDR3 DNA sequence: TGTGCCAGCAGCCCCCACCTAGCGGATAGCACAGATACGCAGTATTTT.

The chain uses TRBV7-2 and TRBJ2-7; 11 nucleotides line up with TRBD2. Trimming took 4 bases from V and 1 from J; bases not matched to a gene: 3. The CDR3 covers 15 residues. CDR1 is SGHTA and CDR2 is FQGNSA in the germline V gene. CDR3 nucleotides: TGTGCCAGCAGCTATTTAGCGGGAGGGTCCTACGAGCAGTACTTC. It codes for CASSYLAGGSYEQYF.

This chain links TRBV10-3 with TRBJ1-3; D unresolved. The CDR3 contains 15 residues. Looked up from germline, CDR1 is ENHRY and CDR2 is SYGVKD. Trimming stripped 0 bases from V and 4 bases from J, with 10 bases between. CDR3 amino acids: CAISESWAAGNTIYF. In DNA form, the CDR3 reads TGTGCCATCAGTGAGTCATGGGCAGCAGGAAACACCATATATTTT.

The count of this clone is one. This sequence joins TRBV10-1 and TRBJ2-5, with TRBD2 as a possible D gene (5 bases). This CDR3 spans 13 amino acids. Trimming took 3 bases from V and 3 from J, leaving 8 bases between them. CDR1 is WNHNN and CDR2 is SYGVQD in the germline V gene (reference sequence). Here the CDR3 reads CASSDSGKETQYF. CDR3 sequence (DNA): TGCGCCAGCAGTGACTCCGGGAAAGAGACCCAGTACTTC.

Written as DNA, the CDR3 is TGTGCCAGCGCTGAGGGGCCCCTTTCCGGGGAGCTGTTTTTT. Translating it yields CASAEGPLSGELFF. The V and J genes are TRBV27 and TRBJ2-2; the D call may be TRBD1 or TRBD2 (5 bases each). Germline values: CDR1 MNHEY, CDR2 SMNVEV (reference sequence). The length of the CDR3 is 14 residues. V gave up 8 bases and J gave up 6 bases, with 16 bases separating them.

The chain carries TRBV5-8 and TRBJ1-1, with a possible D match to TRBD1 (6 bases). The germline V gene encodes CDR1 SGHTS and CDR2 YDEGEE. The CDR3 has 18 residues. Trimming took 0 bases from V and 5 from J, leaving 23 bases between them. The CDR3, as DNA: TGTGCCAGCAGCTTGGCCGGGTGGGGGCGTGCGGTAAAGACTGAAGCTTTCTTT. Its protein is CASSLAGWGRAVKTEAFF.